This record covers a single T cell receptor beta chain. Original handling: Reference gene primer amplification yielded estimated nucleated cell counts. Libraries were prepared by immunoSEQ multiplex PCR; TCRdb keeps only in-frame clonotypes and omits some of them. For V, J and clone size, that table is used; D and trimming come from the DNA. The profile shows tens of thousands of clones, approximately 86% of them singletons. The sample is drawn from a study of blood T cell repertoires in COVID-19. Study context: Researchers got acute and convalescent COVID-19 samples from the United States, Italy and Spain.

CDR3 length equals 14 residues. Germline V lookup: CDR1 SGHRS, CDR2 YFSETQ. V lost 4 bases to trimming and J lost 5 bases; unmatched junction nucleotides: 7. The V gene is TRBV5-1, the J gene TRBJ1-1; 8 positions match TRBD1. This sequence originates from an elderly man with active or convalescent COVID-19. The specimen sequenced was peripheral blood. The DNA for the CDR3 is TGCGCCAGCAGCGAAGGGACAGGAGGTACTGAAGCTTTCTTT. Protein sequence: CASSEGTGGTEAFF.